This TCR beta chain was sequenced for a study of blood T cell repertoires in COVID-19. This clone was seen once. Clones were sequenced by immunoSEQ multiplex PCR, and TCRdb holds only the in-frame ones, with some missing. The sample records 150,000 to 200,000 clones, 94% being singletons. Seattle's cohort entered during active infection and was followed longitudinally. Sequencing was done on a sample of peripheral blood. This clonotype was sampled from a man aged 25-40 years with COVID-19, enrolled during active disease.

The CDR3, as DNA: TGTGCCAGCAGCCCCTTACTAGCGGAGATCTACGAGCAGTACTTC. This sequence encodes CASSPLLAEIYEQYF. This rearrangement joins TRBV5-5 to TRBJ2-7; TRBD2 matches at 8 bases. The germline gives CDR1 SGHKS, CDR2 YYEKEE (reference sequence). J was trimmed by 3 bases and V by 4 bases; bases with no gene match: 9. CDR3 length: 15 residues.